This TCR beta chain comes out of a study of T-cell reconstitution after alpha-beta-depleted transplantation in children. TCRbeta library preparation incorporated unique molecular identifiers. TCRdb analysed the PCR reads with MiXCR anew, one entry per CDR3 protein. The table shows 200,000 or so distinct CDR3 sequences, with roughly 8.3% occurring only once. CDR3 length: 13 amino acids. Germline CDR1 KGHDR, CDR2 SFDVKD. Trimming removed 4 bases from V and 3 bases from J, with 7 bases in between. Study-wide results and limits: Diversity and T-cell counts at one year after transplant derived mostly from new T cells. In some patients, recipient T cells and intrathymic progenitors surviving conditioning explained high day-60 diversity. It was reported that alpha-beta T cells came from several hundred expanded graft clones (about two months after transplant).

This clonotype was seen many times. The target antigen is unknown. V is TRBV24-1 and J is TRBJ2-3; D remains ambiguous. The sequences come from PBMCs, mostly from graft donor cells, collected 360 days after TCRalphabeta/CD19-depleted stem cell transplant. This receptor was taken from a male patient aged 2-9 years who had a stem cell transplant for acute myeloid leukemia, so the T cells may come from the graft donor. The CDR3 reads CATSEAETDTQYF. For the CDR3, the DNA is TGTGCCACCAGTGAGGCGGAAACAGATACGCAGTATTTT.